This is a list of T cell receptor beta chains from one sample in a study of response to subunit inactivated influenza vaccine. Via MiXCR, TCRdb re-called the RT-PCR reads, giving one row per CDR3 protein. Among 590,000 or so distinct CDR3 sequences, around 13% were seen once, and the ten largest hold 7.6%. Here the sequenced sample was PBMCs from blood, taken around 15 days before vaccination. The receptors here all came from a man aged 50-59 years who received an inactivated influenza vaccine. The CDR3 runs from the conserved cysteine through the conserved F or W. Fields, in order: J gene, V gene, D gene, clone size, CDR3 protein, CDR3 DNA. The D gene is left open where the match is weak. A row's size may be missing; if present it is once, few, many or a size class.

TRBJ1-5	TRBV30	TRBD1	many	CAWSPIQGNQPQHF	TGTGCCTGGAGTCCCATACAGGGGAATCAGCCCCAGCATTTT
TRBJ1-4	TRBV3-1	-	few	CASSPSSSTNEKLFF	TGTGCCAGCAGCCCCAGTAGCTCCACTAATGAAAAACTGTTTTTT
TRBJ2-7	TRBV4-3	-	many	CASSHLIGDSYEQYF	TGCGCCAGCAGCCATCTGATAGGGGATTCCTACGAGCAGTACTTC
TRBJ2-5	TRBV14	-	-	CASSQRTVSQETQYF	TGTGCCAGCAGCCAAAGGACAGTCAGCCAAGAGACCCAGTACTTC
TRBJ2-3	TRBV2	TRBD2	few	CASSWPVPGRQLAGGVDTQYF	TGTGCCAGCAGTTGGCCTGTTCCCGGCCGTCAACTAGCGGGGGGGGTAGATACGCAGTATTTT
TRBJ1-3	TRBV20-1	-	-	CSARDANSGNTIYF	TGCAGTGCAAGAGACGCAAACTCTGGAAACACCATATATTTT
TRBJ2-3	TRBV28	-	-	CASSRTPDTQYF	TGTGCCAGCTCCCGTACCCCAGATACGCAGTATTTT
TRBJ1-6	TRBV20-1	-	few	CSASPNWGRDLHF	TGCAGTGCTAGCCCGAACTGGGGGCGAGACCTCCACTTT
TRBJ2-2	TRBV5-1	TRBD1	-	CASSMQIGGTNTGELFF	TGCGCCAGCAGCATGCAGATAGGGGGCACGAACACCGGGGAGCTGTTTTTT
TRBJ2-4	TRBV6-6	-	many	CASCKGRENIQYF	TGTGCCAGCTGTAAAGGGCGGGAAAACATTCAGTACTTC
TRBJ2-7	TRBV7-8	-	few	CASSPQQTTYEQYF	TGTGCCAGCAGCCCCCAGCAAACGACCTACGAGCAGTACTTC
TRBJ2-3	TRBV12-3/TRBV12-4	-	-	CASSLTGGPTSTDTQYF	TGTGCCAGCAGTTTAACGGGGGGCCCTACGAGCACAGATACGCAGTATTTT
TRBJ2-5	TRBV29-1	TRBD2	once	CSVGTAGGKTQYF	TGCAGCGTTGGGACGGCCGGGGGGAAGACCCAGTACTTC
TRBJ2-7	TRBV2	-	few	CASNEVSEQYF	TGTGCCAGCAATGAGGTATCCGAGCAGTACTTC
TRBJ2-5	TRBV6-2/TRBV6-3	-	few	CASSRPGTLAGETQYF	TGTGCCAGCAGTCGCCCTGGGACATTGGCGGGGGAGACCCAGTACTTC
TRBJ2-5	TRBV5-1	-	few	CASSRGGGQETQYF	TGCGCCAGCAGCAGGGGTGGGGGTCAAGAGACCCAGTACTTC
TRBJ2-7	TRBV4-2	TRBD2	-	CASSRGGLAGGSSYEQYF	TGTGCCAGCAGCCGGGGGGGACTAGCGGGAGGAAGCTCCTACGAGCAGTACTTC
TRBJ2-7	TRBV20-1	TRBD2	few	CSATRTSGGYEQYF	TGCAGTGCTACTCGGACTAGCGGGGGGTACGAGCAGTACTTC
TRBJ2-3	TRBV27	TRBD2	few	CASSFDVAGSADTQYF	TGTGCCAGCAGTTTCGATGTAGCGGGGAGCGCAGATACGCAGTATTTT
TRBJ1-6	TRBV7-2	-	many	CASSLELTLNSPLHF	TGTGCCAGCAGCTTAGAACTGACACTTAATTCACCCCTCCACTTT
TRBJ1-1	TRBV3-1	TRBD1	few	CASSLKTGGDTEAFF	TGTGCCAGCAGCCTCAAGACAGGGGGCGACACTGAAGCTTTCTTT
TRBJ2-5	TRBV10-3	TRBD2	-	CAISESTIAGVQETQYF	TGTGCCATCAGTGAGTCGACAATAGCGGGGGTCCAAGAGACCCAGTACTTC
TRBJ2-2	TRBV11-2	-	-	CASSSTRGGYTGELFF	TGTGCCAGCAGCTCGACGAGGGGGGGATACACCGGGGAGCTGTTTTTT
TRBJ2-3	TRBV5-1	TRBD2	-	CASSLLWLADGTDTQYF	TGCGCCAGCAGCCTGCTTTGGCTAGCGGATGGCACAGATACGCAGTATTTT
TRBJ2-7	TRBV6-2/TRBV6-3	-	-	CASKTVDLYEQYF	TGTGCCAGCAAAACAGTGGACCTCTACGAGCAGTACTTC
TRBJ2-1	TRBV6-1	TRBD2	few	CASRETSGRAYEQFF	TGTGCCAGCAGGGAGACTAGCGGGAGGGCCTATGAGCAGTTCTTC
TRBJ1-1	TRBV6-2/TRBV6-3	-	few	CASSYSRAEAFF	TGTGCCAGCAGTTACTCGAGAGCTGAAGCTTTCTTT
TRBJ2-1	TRBV7-8	TRBD1	-	CASSFGTGVSDEQFF	TGTGCCAGCAGCTTCGGGACAGGGGTGAGTGATGAGCAGTTCTTC
TRBJ2-2	TRBV2	TRBD1	many	CASKYRGVWGELFF	TGTGCCAGCAAATACAGGGGTGTATGGGGGGAGCTGTTTTTT
TRBJ1-3	TRBV4-3	-	many	CASSPAYTTSSGNTIYF	TGCGCCAGCAGTCCCGCCTACACCACGAGCTCTGGAAACACCATATATTTT
TRBJ2-5	TRBV5-6	-	-	CASSPRPGNEVETQYF	TGTGCCAGCAGCCCCAGACCAGGGAACGAGGTGGAGACCCAGTACTTC